The 32 T cell receptor beta chains in this list originate from one sample, sequenced in a study of blood T cell repertoires in COVID-19. Here immunoSEQ multiplex PCR was the method, and the copy in TCRdb shows in-frame clones only, minus some. The table includes just over 150,000 clones, about 92% detected once. The sample consisted of peripheral blood. The receptors shown here come from a man aged 25-45 years with COVID-19, enrolled during active disease.

J is TRBJ1-5 and V is TRBV18, with D maybe TRBD1 (5 bases). V was pared by 5 bases and J by 4 bases, with 15 bases between. This CDR3 region has 15 residues. CDR1 KGHSH and CDR2 LQKENI come from the germline V gene. CDR3 bases: TGTGCCAGCTCAGGGTCGACGGGGGGGAATCAGCCCCAGCATTTT. Its protein product is CASSGSTGGNQPQHF. Drawing the rest from reference TRBV18 and TRBJ1-5, the complete variable domain is NAGVMQNPRHLVRRRGQEARLRCSPMKGHSHVYWYRQLPEEGLKFMVYLQKENIIDESGMPKERFSAEFPKEGPSILRIQQVVRGDSAAYFCASSGSTGGNQPQHFGDGTRLSIL.

CDR3 sequence reads: CASSLRTGDYNEQFF. The CDR3 DNA is TGTGCCAGCAGCTTACGGACAGGGGACTACAATGAGCAGTTCTTC. The genes are TRBV11-3 and TRBJ2-1; 9 bases match TRBD1. The germline gives CDR1 SGHNT, CDR2 YENEEA. This CDR3 is built from 15 residues. J gave up 3 bases and V 2 bases, and 2 bases lay outside the gene matches.

J is TRBJ2-7 and V is TRBV7-9; 7 positions agree with TRBD2. Looked up from germline, CDR1 is SEHNR and CDR2 is FQNEAQ (reference sequence). The CDR3 consists of 14 residues. The trim removed 1 base at V and 6 bases at J, leaving 6 bases unmatched. The CDR3 DNA reads TGTGCCAGCAGCTTAGACGCTAGCGGAGGCGAGCAGTACTTC. Translated, it gives CASSLDASGGEQYF. Looking up the rest from reference TRBV7-9 and TRBJ2-7 gives the full variable domain: DTGVSQNPRHKITKRGQNVTFRCDPISEHNRLYWYRQTLGQGPEFLTYFQNEAQLEKSRLLSDRFSAERPKGSFSTLEIQRTEQGDSAMYLCASSLDASGGEQYFGPGTRLTVT.

The rearrangement links TRBV6-6 to TRBJ2-7; 7 positions match TRBD1. With V trimmed by 2 bases and J by 3 bases, 7 bases remained unmatched. The CDR3 is 15 residues long. Germline CDR1 reads MNHNY; CDR2 reads SVGAGI (reference sequence). CDR3 sequence reads: CASSYDGQVGYEQYF. The CDR3 DNA reads as TGTGCCAGCAGTTACGATGGACAGGTAGGCTACGAGCAGTACTTC.

The rearrangement uses TRBV7-9 and TRBJ1-5, with unresolved D. Trimming cost V 0 bases and J 6 bases, with 6 bases left between them. The CDR3 runs 13 residues. CDR1 SEHNR and CDR2 FQNEAQ come from the germline V gene (reference sequence). The DNA for the CDR3 is TGTGCCAGCAGCTTAGCGCGGGGTCAGCCCCAGCATTTT. Encoded protein: CASSLARGQPQHF.

With respect to this clone: A junction boundary mismatches the germline segment, possibly from a read error. V and J are TRBV7-3 and TRBJ2-7, with a weak D call TRBD2 (5 bases). CDR3 length: 12 residues. CDR1 is SGHTA and CDR2 is FQGTGA in the germline V gene. The CDR3 coding sequence is TGTGCCAGCAGCGGTACCCTTTCTCAGAGGGACTTC. It is translated as CASSGTLSQRDF. The whole variable domain, filled in from reference TRBV7-3 and TRBJ2-7, reads GAGVSQTPSNKVTEKGKYVELRCDPISGHTALYWYRQSLGQGPEFLIYFQGTGAADDSGLPNDRFFAVRPEGSVSTLKIQRTERGDSAVYLCASSGTLSQRDFGPGTRLTVT.

The chain's CDR3 is CASSVVGVVEETQYF. Here the CDR3 DNA reads TGTGCCAGCAGCGTAGTAGGGGTTGTTGAAGAGACCCAGTACTTC. The V gene is TRBV9, the J gene TRBJ2-5, with D perhaps matching TRBD1 (5 bases). Germline V CDR1 and CDR2: SGDLS, YYNGEE. Trimming left V 0 bases short and J 3 bases short, with 12 bases between. This CDR3 is 15 amino acids long.

This clone was seen only once. The chain recombines TRBV29-1 with TRBJ2-7, with TRBD1 matching over 7 bases. The CDR3 has 14 amino acids. V was pared by 6 bases and J by 0 bases, with 8 bases of the junction left unmatched. Per the germline V gene, CDR1 is SQVTM and CDR2 is ANQGSEA. The CDR3 reads CSVKTGVSSYEQYF. CDR3 bases: TGCAGCGTAAAAACAGGGGTAAGCTCCTACGAGCAGTACTTC.

The rearrangement links TRBV6-5 to TRBJ2-2, with D unclear. Trimming pared 0 bases from V and 4 bases from J, leaving 3 bases between. Looked up from germline, CDR1 is MNHEY and CDR2 is SVGAGI. The CDR3 loop spans 13 amino acids. The CDR3 is CASSYSSTGELFF. As DNA, the CDR3 is TGTGCCAGCAGTTACTCGAGCACCGGGGAGCTGTTTTTT.

The DNA of the CDR3 is TGTGCCAGCAGCCCCGACATTACAGATACGCAGTATTTT. Its protein is CASSPDITDTQYF. This chain joins TRBV13 and TRBJ2-3, with D uncertain. This CDR3 has 13 residues. Germline V gene lookup returns CDR1 PRHDT and CDR2 FYEKMQ (reference sequence). The germline V and J ends were trimmed by 5 bases and 3 bases, with 9 bases remaining between them. Together with reference TRBV13 and TRBJ2-3, the CDR3 gives the full variable domain: AAGVIQSPRHLIKEKRETATLKCYPIPRHDTVYWYQQGPGQDPQFLISFYEKMQSDKGSIPDRFSAQQFSDYHSELNMSSLELGDSALYFCASSPDITDTQYFGPGTRLTVL.

This clone is a singleton in its sample. The V gene is TRBV10-3, the J gene TRBJ2-3; 11 nucleotides match TRBD2. Germline-derived CDR1 and CDR2 are ENHRY and SYGVKD. The V segment lost 7 bases and the J segment 0 bases; nucleotides outside the gene matches: 12. CDR3 size: 18 residues. CDR3 DNA sequence: TGTGCCATCAAGCCTAGCGGGGGGCAAACCTCTAGCACAGATACGCAGTATTTT. Translated, it gives CAIKPSGGQTSSTDTQYF.

The count of this clone is one. For the CDR3, the DNA is TGTGCCAGCAGTCTTCTACAGGGGGCGCTTTATCCCTACGAGCAGTACTTC. Encoded protein: CASSLLQGALYPYEQYF. This chain joins TRBV27 and TRBJ2-7; 9 bases fit TRBD1. V gave up 5 bases and J gave up 2 bases; unmatched junction bases: 13. The length of the CDR3 is 17 residues. The germline gives CDR1 MNHEY, CDR2 SMNVEV (reference sequence).

V is TRBV19 and J is TRBJ1-6; D is undetermined. The germline V gene has CDR1 LNHDA and CDR2 SQIVND (reference sequence). The CDR3 is 15 residues long. Trimming took 8 bases from V and 9 from J, leaving 20 bases between them. In nucleotides, the CDR3 is TGTGCCAGTCGGCCCGGGTCAAGTGAATCTTCACCCCTCCACTTT. As protein: CASRPGSSESSPLHF.

The gene calls are TRBV7-3 and TRBJ1-6, with unresolved D. V was trimmed by 5 bases and J by 9 bases, leaving 14 bases between them. This CDR3 has 14 residues. Germline CDR1 is SGHTA and CDR2 is FQGTGA. The CDR3 DNA sequence: TGTGCCAGCAGCCTGTCCGGCGGGATTTCACCCCTCCACTTT. This sequence encodes CASSLSGGISPLHF.

The chain is built from TRBV29-1 and TRBJ1-1; 7 positions match TRBD1. V was pared by 3 bases and J by 6 bases, with 1 base of the junction left unmatched. Germline CDR1 is SQVTM and CDR2 is ANQGSEA. The CDR3 runs to 11 residues. The CDR3 coding sequence is TGCAGCGTTGACCAGGGGGCTGAAGCTTTCTTT. Its translation is CSVDQGAEAFF.

The rearrangement joins TRBV7-6 to TRBJ2-1; D might be TRBD2 (6 bases). The CDR3 runs to 14 residues. V was clipped by 4 bases and J by 4 bases, with 11 bases between them. Germline lookup yields CDR1 SGHVS and CDR2 FNYEAQ. The chain's CDR3 is CASSYNGRYNEQFF. The CDR3 DNA reads TGTGCCAGCAGCTACAACGGGAGATACAATGAGCAGTTCTTC. The full variable domain, in which reference TRBV7-6 and TRBJ2-1 provide the parts outside the CDR3, is GAGVSQSPRYKVTKRGQDVALRCDPISGHVSLYWYRQALGQGPEFLTYFNYEAQQDKSGLPNDRFSAERPEGSISTLTIQRTEQRDSAMYRCASSYNGRYNEQFFGPGTRLTVL.

The chain recombines TRBV2 with TRBJ2-7; possible D gene TRBD1, 5 bases. V dropped 5 bases and J dropped 0 bases, with 14 bases sitting between them. The CDR3 contains 15 residues. CDR1 and CDR2 from the germline V gene are SNHLY and FYNNEI. CDR3 sequence: CASSFDRSYSYEQYF. The CDR3 coding sequence is TGTGCCAGCAGTTTCGACAGATCTTACTCCTACGAGCAGTACTTC.

This chain links TRBV30 with TRBJ1-2; the match to TRBD1 covers 7 bases. The junction had 5 bases not matched to a gene; V was cut back by 3 bases and J by 4 bases. The CDR3 is 13 amino acids. Germline V gene lookup returns CDR1 GTSNPN and CDR2 SVGIG (reference sequence). CDR3 nucleotide sequence: TGTGCCTGGAGCCCGGGACAGACCTATGGCTACACCTTC. Translating it yields CAWSPGQTYGYTF.

V gene TRBV10-3 combines with J gene TRBJ2-3; a weak D match, TRBD2 (6 bases). The CDR3 extends over 13 amino acids. The V gene's germline CDR1 is ENHRY and CDR2 SYGVKD. The V gene lost 7 bases and the J gene lost 6 bases, with 14 bases spanning the gap. The CDR3 region has the DNA TGTGCCATCAACCGAGGTGGGGGGGATACGCAGTATTTT. It is translated as CAINRGGGDTQYF.

This chain links TRBV2 with TRBJ2-1, with D possibly being TRBD1 (6 bases). The CDR3 runs to 15 residues. Per the germline V gene, CDR1 is SNHLY and CDR2 is FYNNEI. V lost 6 bases to trimming and J lost 0 bases, with 12 bases between them. The CDR3 DNA follows: TGTGCCAGCAGGAGAGACAGGAGCTCCTACAATGAGCAGTTCTTC. Translation gives CASRRDRSSYNEQFF.

The chain recombines TRBV5-1 with TRBJ2-3; 11 nucleotides match TRBD2. The germline V gene has CDR1 SGHRS and CDR2 YFSETQ. The CDR3 spans 16 residues. The V and J ends lost 2 bases and 4 bases, in that order; junction bases with no gene match: 6. The CDR3 loop is CASSFVTSGSADTQYF. Here the CDR3 DNA reads TGCGCCAGCAGCTTTGTCACTAGCGGGAGTGCAGATACGCAGTATTTT.

This chain connects TRBV4-2 to TRBJ1-2; D unresolved. This CDR3 is 15 amino acids long. V shed 3 bases and J shed 8 bases, with 19 bases lying between them. Germline CDR1 is LGHNA and CDR2 is YNFKEQ. CDR3 loop: CASSQADVAGKGYTF. The CDR3 DNA is TGTGCCAGCAGCCAGGCCGACGTGGCAGGAAAAGGCTACACCTTC.

A few counts support this clone. The V call is TRBV7-9, the J call TRBJ2-7, with 14 positions matching TRBD2. Trimming took 5 bases from V and 3 from J; bases not matched to a gene: 12. Germline CDR1 reads SEHNR; CDR2 reads FQNEAQ (reference sequence). The length of the CDR3 is 18 residues. The CDR3 nucleotides are TGTGCCAGCAGCGGGGAGACTAGCGGGAGGGCCCATTACTACGAGCAGTACTTC. Residues: CASSGETSGRAHYYEQYF.

CDR3 sequence reads: CASSPQGAAEAFF. CDR3 DNA: TGTGCCAGCAGCCCACAGGGGGCGGCTGAAGCTTTCTTT. The rearrangement uses TRBV4-2 and TRBJ1-1; 9 bases are shared with TRBD1. Germline V CDR1 and CDR2: LGHNA, YNFKEQ. The V gene end was trimmed by 4 bases and the J gene end by 6 bases; junction bases not matched to a gene: 3. The CDR3 totals 13 residues.

The chain couples TRBV6-5 to TRBJ1-1; 7 nucleotides match TRBD1. V trimming: 11 bases; J trimming: 6 bases; junction bases outside the gene matches: 15. The CDR3 covers 14 residues. CDR1 and CDR2 from the germline V gene are MNHEY and SVGAGI. In nucleotides, the CDR3 is TGTGCCTCCCGACGCGACAGGGTTGGCTCTGAAGCTTTCTTT. It is translated as CASRRDRVGSEAFF.

This sequence joins TRBV5-4 and TRBJ2-4; 7 bases are shared with TRBD1. Per germline, CDR1 SGHNT and CDR2 YYREEE (reference sequence). The CDR3 is made up of 14 amino acids. V shed 4 bases, J shed 3 bases, and the junction held 4 bases outside the gene matches. The CDR3 here is CASSPGTVKNIQYF. For the CDR3, the DNA is TGTGCCAGCAGCCCGGGGACAGTCAAAAACATTCAGTACTTC.

The chain joins TRBV14 to TRBJ2-7; maybe TRBD1 (9 bases). The CDR3 has 16 residues. Germline V CDR1 and CDR2: SGHDN, FVKESK. V lost 4 bases and J 6 bases, leaving 22 bases between the germline ends. The DNA of the CDR3 is TGTGCCAGCAGCCCGGGGGGGACAGGGTTTGCCTTCGAGCAGTACTTC. Amino acid sequence: CASSPGGTGFAFEQYF.

The gene calls are TRBV5-1 and TRBJ2-5, with no clear D. With 4 bases removed from V and 1 base from J, the gap between germline ends came to 2 bases. The CDR3 is 11 residues long. Germline loops: CDR1 SGHRS, CDR2 YFSETQ. CDR3 sequence: CASSLQETQYF. The CDR3 region has the DNA TGCGCCAGCAGCCTCCAAGAGACCCAGTACTTC.

A single count supports this clone. The chain joins TRBV27 to TRBJ1-2; 7 nucleotides align to TRBD1. Germline-derived CDR1 and CDR2 are MNHEY and SMNVEV (reference sequence). V lost 4 bases, J lost 2 bases, and 4 bases stayed unmatched. The CDR3 sequence is 14 residues long. CDR3 sequence (DNA): TGTGCCAGCAGTTCAGGGGGGCAAAACTATGGCTACACCTTC. This sequence encodes CASSSGGQNYGYTF.

This rearrangement joins TRBV5-6 to TRBJ2-1; tentative D call: TRBD2 (7 bases). The CDR3 spans 17 residues. Trimming cost V 5 bases and J 0 bases, with 18 bases left between them. CDR1 and CDR2 (germline): SGHDT, YYEEEE. The CDR3 sequence: CASRRWGAGDSYNEQFF. CDR3 bases: TGTGCCAGCAGACGCTGGGGGGCGGGAGACTCCTACAATGAGCAGTTCTTC.

This chain links TRBV18 with TRBJ1-6; 12 nucleotides match TRBD1. Germline CDR1 reads KGHSH; CDR2 reads LQKENI. V dropped 6 bases and J dropped 0; count of bases not matched to a gene: 12. This CDR3 has 20 residues. The CDR3 sequence: CASSRGTGGRSSSYNSPLHF. The CDR3 nucleotides read TGTGCCAGCTCCCGAGGGACAGGGGGCCGATCGAGCTCCTATAATTCACCCCTCCACTTT.

The CDR3 loop reads CASSFAGTGNTEAFF. The CDR3 DNA reads TGCGCCAGCAGCTTCGCTGGGACAGGGAACACTGAAGCTTTCTTT. The J gene is TRBJ1-1, the V gene TRBV5-1, with 8 bases fitting TRBD1. This CDR3 has 15 amino acids. Germline V gives CDR1 SGHRS, CDR2 YFSETQ. V shed 2 bases, J shed 1 base, and the junction held 4 bases outside the gene matches.